This T cell receptor (beta chain) stems from a study of cytomegalovirus exposure and HLA in healthy donors. PCR primers comprised 60 Vbeta and 13 Jbeta primers. TCRdb's table, derived via immunoSEQ multiplex PCR, lists solely in-frame clones and lacks some. The sample spans around 150,000 clones; the ten largest clones claim under 2.5%. The CDR3 is 15 residues long. V dropped 5 bases and J dropped 6; count of bases not matched to a gene: 9. Per the germline V gene, CDR1 is SGHVS and CDR2 is FNYEAQ. The TCR sequence derives from a young man in good health and CMV-seronegative. The sequenced sample consisted of PBMCs. The J gene is TRBJ2-7, the V gene TRBV7-6; 11 bases are a match to TRBD2. The DNA of the CDR3 is TGTGCCAGCAGCGTGACTAGCGGGGCCCTCTTCGAGCAGTACTTC. It encodes CASSVTSGALFEQYF.